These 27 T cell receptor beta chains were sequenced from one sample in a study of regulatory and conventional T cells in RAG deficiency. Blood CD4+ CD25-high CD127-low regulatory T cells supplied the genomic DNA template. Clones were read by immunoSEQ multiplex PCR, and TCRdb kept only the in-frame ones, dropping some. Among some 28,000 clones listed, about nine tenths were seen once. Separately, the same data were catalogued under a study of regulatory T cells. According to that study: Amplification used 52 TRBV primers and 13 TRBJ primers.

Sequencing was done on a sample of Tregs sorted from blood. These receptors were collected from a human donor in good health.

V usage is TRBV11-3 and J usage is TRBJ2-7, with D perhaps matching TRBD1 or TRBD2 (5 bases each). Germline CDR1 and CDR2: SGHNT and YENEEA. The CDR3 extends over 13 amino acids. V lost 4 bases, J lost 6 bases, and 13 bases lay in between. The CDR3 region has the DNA TGTGCCAGCAGCTCGGGGACGGCTCCCGAGCAGTACTTC. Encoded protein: CASSSGTAPEQYF.

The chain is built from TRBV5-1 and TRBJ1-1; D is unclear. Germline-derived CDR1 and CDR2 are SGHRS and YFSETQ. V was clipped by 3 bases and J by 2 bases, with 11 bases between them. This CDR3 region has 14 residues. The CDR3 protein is CASSSADLNTEAFF. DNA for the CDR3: TGCGCCAGCAGCTCCGCGGACCTCAACACTGAAGCTTTCTTT.

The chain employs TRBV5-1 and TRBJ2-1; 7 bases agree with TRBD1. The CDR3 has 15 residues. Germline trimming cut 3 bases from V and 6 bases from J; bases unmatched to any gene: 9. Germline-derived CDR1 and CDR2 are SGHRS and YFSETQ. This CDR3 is CASSSRDSRTNEQFF. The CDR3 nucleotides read TGCGCCAGCAGCTCCAGGGACAGTCGAACCAATGAGCAGTTCTTC.

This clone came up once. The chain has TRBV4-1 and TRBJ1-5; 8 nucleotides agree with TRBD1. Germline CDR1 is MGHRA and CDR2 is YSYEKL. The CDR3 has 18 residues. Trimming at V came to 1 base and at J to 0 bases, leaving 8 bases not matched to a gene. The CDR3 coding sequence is TGCGCCAGCAGCCAAGCCGGGACAGGCAGTTATAGCAATCAGCCCCAGCATTTT. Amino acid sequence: CASSQAGTGSYSNQPQHF.

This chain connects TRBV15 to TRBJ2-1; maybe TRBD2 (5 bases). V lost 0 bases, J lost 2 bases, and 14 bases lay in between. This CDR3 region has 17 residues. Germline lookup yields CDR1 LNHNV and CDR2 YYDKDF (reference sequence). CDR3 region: CATSRDAHSRAYNEQFF. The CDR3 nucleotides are TGTGCCACCAGCAGAGACGCTCATTCGCGGGCCTACAATGAGCAGTTCTTC.

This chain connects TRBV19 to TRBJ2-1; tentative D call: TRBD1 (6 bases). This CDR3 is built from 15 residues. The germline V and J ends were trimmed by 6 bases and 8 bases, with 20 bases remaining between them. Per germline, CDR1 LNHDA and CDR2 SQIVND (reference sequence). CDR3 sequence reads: CASRVGQSWVYEQFF. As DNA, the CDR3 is TGTGCCAGTAGGGTCGGACAGAGTTGGGTCTATGAGCAGTTCTTC.

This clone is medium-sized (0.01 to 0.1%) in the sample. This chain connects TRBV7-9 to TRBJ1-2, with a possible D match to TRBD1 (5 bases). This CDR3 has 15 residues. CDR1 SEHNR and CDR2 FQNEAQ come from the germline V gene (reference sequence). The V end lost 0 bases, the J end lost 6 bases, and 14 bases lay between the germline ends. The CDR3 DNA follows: TGTGCCAGCAGCTTAGCGGAGGCAGGGACTCATGGCTACACCTTC. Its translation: CASSLAEAGTHGYTF. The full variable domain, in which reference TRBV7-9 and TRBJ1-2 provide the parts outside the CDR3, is DTGVSQNPRHKITKRGQNVTFRCDPISEHNRLYWYRQTLGQGPEFLTYFQNEAQLEKSRLLSDRFSAERPKGSFSTLEIQRTEQGDSAMYLCASSLAEAGTHGYTFGSGTRLTVV.

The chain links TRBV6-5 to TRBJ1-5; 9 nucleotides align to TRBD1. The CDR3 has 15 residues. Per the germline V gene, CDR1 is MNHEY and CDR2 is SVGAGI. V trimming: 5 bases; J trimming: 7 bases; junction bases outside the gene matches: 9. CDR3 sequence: CASSRTGEQEQPQHF. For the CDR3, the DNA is TGTGCCAGCAGTAGGACAGGGGAGCAGGAACAGCCCCAGCATTTT.

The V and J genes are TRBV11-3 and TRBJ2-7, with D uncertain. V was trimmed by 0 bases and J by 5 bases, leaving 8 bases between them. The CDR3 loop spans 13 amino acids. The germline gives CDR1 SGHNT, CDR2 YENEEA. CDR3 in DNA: TGTGCCAGCAGCTTAGATTATCTCAACGAGCAGTACTTC. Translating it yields CASSLDYLNEQYF. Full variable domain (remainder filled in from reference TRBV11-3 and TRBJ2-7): EAGVVQSPRYKIIEKKQPVAFWCNPISGHNTLYWYLQNLGQGPELLIRYENEEAVDDSQLPKDRFSAERLKGVDSTLKIQPAELGDSAVYLCASSLDYLNEQYFGPGTRLTVT.

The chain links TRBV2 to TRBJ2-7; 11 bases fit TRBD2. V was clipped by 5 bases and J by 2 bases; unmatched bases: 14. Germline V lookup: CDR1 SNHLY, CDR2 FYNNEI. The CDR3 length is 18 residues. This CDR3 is CASSYPYSGGASAYEQYF. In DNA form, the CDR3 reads TGTGCCAGCAGTTACCCGTATAGCGGGGGGGCGAGCGCCTACGAGCAGTACTTC.

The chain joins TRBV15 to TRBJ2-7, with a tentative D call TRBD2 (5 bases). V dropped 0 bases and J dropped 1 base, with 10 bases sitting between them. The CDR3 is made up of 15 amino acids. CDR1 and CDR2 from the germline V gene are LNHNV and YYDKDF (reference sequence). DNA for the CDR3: TGTGCCACCAGCAGAGATCTAGGGAGATCCTACGAGCAGTACTTC. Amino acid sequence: CATSRDLGRSYEQYF.

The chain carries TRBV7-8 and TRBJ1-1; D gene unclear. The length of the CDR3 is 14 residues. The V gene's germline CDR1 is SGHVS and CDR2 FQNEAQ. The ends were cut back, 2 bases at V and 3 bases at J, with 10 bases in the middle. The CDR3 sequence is CASSLRGVYTEAFF. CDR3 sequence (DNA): TGTGCCAGCAGCTTAAGAGGTGTCTACACTGAAGCTTTCTTT.

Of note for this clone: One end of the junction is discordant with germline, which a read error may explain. The CDR3 protein is CARRGLGTEAFF. The DNA of the CDR3 is TGTGCCCGCAGAGGTCTAGGGACTGAAGCTTTCTTT. This rearrangement joins TRBV2 to TRBJ1-1; D not certain. The germline V gene encodes CDR1 SNHLY and CDR2 FYNNEI. The CDR3 spans 12 residues. Supplemented by reference TRBV2 and TRBJ1-1, the full variable domain reads EPEVTQTPSHQVTQMGQEVILRCVPISNHLYFYWYRQILGQKVEFLVSFYNNEISEKSEIFDDQFSVERPDGSNFTLKIRSTKLEDSAMYFCARRGLGTEAFFGQGTRLTVV.

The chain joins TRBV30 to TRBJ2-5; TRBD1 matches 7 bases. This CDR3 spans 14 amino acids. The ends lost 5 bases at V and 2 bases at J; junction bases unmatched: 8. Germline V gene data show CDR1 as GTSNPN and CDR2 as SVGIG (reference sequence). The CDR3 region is CAWGPGQFQETQYF. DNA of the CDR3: TGTGCCTGGGGGCCGGGACAGTTTCAAGAGACCCAGTACTTC.

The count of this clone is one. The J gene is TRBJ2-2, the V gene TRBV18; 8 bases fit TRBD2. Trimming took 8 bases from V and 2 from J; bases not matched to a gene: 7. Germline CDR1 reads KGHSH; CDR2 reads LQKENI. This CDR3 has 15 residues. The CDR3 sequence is CASPGLAPNTGELFF. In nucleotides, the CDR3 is TGTGCCAGCCCCGGACTAGCCCCAAACACCGGGGAGCTGTTTTTT.

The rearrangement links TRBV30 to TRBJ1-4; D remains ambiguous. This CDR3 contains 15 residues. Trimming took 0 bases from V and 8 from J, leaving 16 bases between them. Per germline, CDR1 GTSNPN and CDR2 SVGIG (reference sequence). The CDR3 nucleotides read TGTGCCTGGAGTGTACCGCGTGGGGTTACCGAAAAACTGTTTTTT. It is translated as CAWSVPRGVTEKLFF.

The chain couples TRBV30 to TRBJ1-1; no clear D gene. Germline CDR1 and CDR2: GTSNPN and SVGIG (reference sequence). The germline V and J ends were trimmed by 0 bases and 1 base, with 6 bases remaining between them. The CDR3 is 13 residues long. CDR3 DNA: TGTGCCTGGAGTGTAATTGCGAACACTGAAGCTTTCTTT. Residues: CAWSVIANTEAFF.

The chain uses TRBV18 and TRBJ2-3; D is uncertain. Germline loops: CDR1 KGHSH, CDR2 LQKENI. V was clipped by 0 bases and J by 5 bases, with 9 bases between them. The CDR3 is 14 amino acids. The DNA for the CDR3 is TGTGCCAGCTCACCACCGCAGGAGTTAGATACGCAGTATTTT. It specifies CASSPPQELDTQYF. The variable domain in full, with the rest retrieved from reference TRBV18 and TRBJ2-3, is NAGVMQNPRHLVRRRGQEARLRCSPMKGHSHVYWYRQLPEEGLKFMVYLQKENIIDESGMPKERFSAEFPKEGPSILRIQQVVRGDSAAYFCASSPPQELDTQYFGPGTRLTVL.

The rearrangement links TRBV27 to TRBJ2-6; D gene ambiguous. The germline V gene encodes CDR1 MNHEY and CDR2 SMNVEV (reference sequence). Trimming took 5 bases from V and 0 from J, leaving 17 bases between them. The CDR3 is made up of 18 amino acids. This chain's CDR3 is CASSPLRNTFSGANVLTF. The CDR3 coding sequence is TGTGCCAGCAGTCCGCTTAGGAATACCTTCTCTGGGGCCAACGTCCTGACTTTC.

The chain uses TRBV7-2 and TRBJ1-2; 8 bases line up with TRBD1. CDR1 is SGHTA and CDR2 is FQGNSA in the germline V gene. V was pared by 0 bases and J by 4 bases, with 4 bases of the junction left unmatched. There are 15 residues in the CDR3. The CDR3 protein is CASSLATGDVYGYTF. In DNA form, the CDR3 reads TGTGCCAGCAGCTTAGCGACAGGGGATGTCTATGGCTACACCTTC.

CDR3 residues: CASRTGWYYGYTF. The CDR3 nucleotides read TGTGCCAGCAGAACAGGGTGGTACTATGGCTACACCTTC. J is TRBJ1-2 and V is TRBV2; a weak D match, TRBD1 (6 bases). Germline V gives CDR1 SNHLY, CDR2 FYNNEI. Trimming removed 6 bases from V and 3 bases from J, with 11 bases in between. The CDR3 loop spans 13 amino acids. Supplemented by reference TRBV2 and TRBJ1-2, the full variable domain reads EPEVTQTPSHQVTQMGQEVILRCVPISNHLYFYWYRQILGQKVEFLVSFYNNEISEKSEIFDDQFSVERPDGSNFTLKIRSTKLEDSAMYFCASRTGWYYGYTFGSGTRLTVV.

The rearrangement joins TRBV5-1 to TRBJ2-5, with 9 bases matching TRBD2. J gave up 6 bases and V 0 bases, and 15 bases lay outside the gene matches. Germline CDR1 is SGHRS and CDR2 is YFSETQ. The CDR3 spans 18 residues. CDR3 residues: CASSLGWKRRGGSKTQYF. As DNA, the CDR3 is TGCGCCAGCAGCTTGGGATGGAAACGGCGGGGGGGCTCGAAGACCCAGTACTTC.

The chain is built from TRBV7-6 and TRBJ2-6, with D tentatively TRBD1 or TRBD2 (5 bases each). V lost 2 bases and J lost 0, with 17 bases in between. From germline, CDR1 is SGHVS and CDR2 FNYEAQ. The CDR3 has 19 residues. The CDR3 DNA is TGTGCCAGCAGCTTATTGGTTGGGACCCCTAGCTCTGGGGCCAACGTCCTGACTTTC. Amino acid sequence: CASSLLVGTPSSGANVLTF.

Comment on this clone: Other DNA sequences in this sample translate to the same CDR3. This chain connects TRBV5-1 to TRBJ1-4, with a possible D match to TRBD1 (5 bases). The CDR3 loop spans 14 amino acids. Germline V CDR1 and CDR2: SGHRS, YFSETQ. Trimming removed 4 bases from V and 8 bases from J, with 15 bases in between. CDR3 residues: CASSLGQVGEKLFF. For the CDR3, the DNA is TGCGCCAGCAGCCTGGGGCAGGTTGGCGAAAAACTGTTTTTT.

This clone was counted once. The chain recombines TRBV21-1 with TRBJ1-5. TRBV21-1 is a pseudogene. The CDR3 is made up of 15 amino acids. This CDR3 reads CASSKIGLPFWPQHF. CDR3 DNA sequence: TGTGCCAGCAGCAAAATCGGGCTGCCTTTTTGGCCCCAGCATTTT.

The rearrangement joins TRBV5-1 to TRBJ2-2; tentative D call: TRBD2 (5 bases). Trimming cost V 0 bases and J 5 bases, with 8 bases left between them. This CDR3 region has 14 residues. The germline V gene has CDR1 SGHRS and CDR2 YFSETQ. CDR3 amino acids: CASSLAGGTGELFF. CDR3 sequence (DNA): TGCGCCAGCAGCTTGGCAGGAGGAACCGGGGAGCTGTTTTTT.

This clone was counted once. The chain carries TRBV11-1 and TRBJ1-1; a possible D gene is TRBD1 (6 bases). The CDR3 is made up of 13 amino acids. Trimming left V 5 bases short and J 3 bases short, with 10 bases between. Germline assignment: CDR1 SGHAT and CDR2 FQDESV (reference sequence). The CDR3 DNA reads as TGTGCCAGCAGCCAATGGACAGACACTGAAGCTTTCTTT. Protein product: CASSQWTDTEAFF.